This T cell receptor (beta chain) was sequenced for a study of blood T cell repertoires in COVID-19. At the level of the study: T cells, B-cell-depleted T cells, or PBMCs provided the cDNA or gDNA that served as material.

The repertoire was sequenced with immunoSEQ multiplex PCR; TCRdb's copy has only in-frame clones and lacks some. The sample includes roughly 100,000 clones, roughly 79% of them seen just once. This CDR3 is built from 15 residues. The germline gives CDR1 LGHDT, CDR2 YNNKEL (reference sequence). Trimming removed 4 bases at V and 2 bases at J, with 15 bases between. The rearrangement uses TRBV3-1 (or the pseudogene TRBV3-2) and TRBJ2-7, with D perhaps TRBD1 (7 bases). Material: peripheral blood. The receptor was derived from a woman aged 70-85 years with acute or convalescent COVID-19. This CDR3 is CASSRRPRGAYEQYF. The CDR3 DNA reads as TGTGCCAGCAGCCGCCGGCCCAGGGGGGCCTACGAGCAGTACTTC.